This is a list of T cell receptor beta chains from one sample in a study of T cells in narcolepsy. Clones were read by immunoSEQ multiplex PCR, and TCRdb kept only the in-frame ones, dropping some. The sample comprises tens of thousands of clones, 84% of which are singletons, and about 1.3% rests with the top ten. Material for sequencing was CD45RA- memory CD4+ T cells from PBMCs. These receptors were taken from a human donor with narcolepsy. The CDR3 runs from the conserved cysteine through the conserved F or W. Fields, in order: CDR3 protein, CDR3 DNA, J gene, V gene, clone size, D gene. A D gene is named only where the DNA matches it firmly. The listing skips clone size in some rows; elsewhere it reads once, few, many or a size class.

CDR3aa: CASSRRTGQHQETQYF
CDR3nt: TGTGCCAGCAGCCGCAGGACAGGGCAACACCAAGAGACCCAGTACTTC
j_gene: TRBJ2-5
v_gene: TRBV11-1
abundance: NA
d_gene: TRBD1

CDR3aa: CASSGTGIQETQYF
CDR3nt: TGTGCCAGCAGCGGCACAGGGATTCAAGAGACCCAGTACTTC
j_gene: TRBJ2-5
v_gene: TRBV7-6
abundance: few
d_gene: NA

CDR3aa: CASSLIFTDTQYF
CDR3nt: TGTGCCAGCAGCTTAATTTTCACAGATACGCAGTATTTT
j_gene: TRBJ2-3
v_gene: TRBV7-2
abundance: NA
d_gene: NA

CDR3aa: CAQDLKYRETQYF
CDR3nt: TGTGCTCAAGACCTCAAATATAGGGAGACCCAGTACTTC
j_gene: TRBJ2-5
v_gene: TRBV27
abundance: NA
d_gene: NA

CDR3aa: CASSQQRTAYQPQHF
CDR3nt: TGTGCCAGCAGTCAGCAAAGGACAGCTTATCAGCCCCAGCATTTT
j_gene: TRBJ1-5
v_gene: TRBV28
abundance: NA
d_gene: NA

CDR3aa: CASSQEAPTGGLAGVSDTQYF
CDR3nt: TGCGCCAGCAGCCAAGAGGCACCGACAGGGGGCCTAGCGGGAGTATCAGATACGCAGTATTTT
j_gene: TRBJ2-3
v_gene: TRBV4-3
abundance: NA
d_gene: NA

CDR3aa: CASSYPAYEQYF
CDR3nt: TGTGCCAGCAGTTACCCGGCCTACGAGCAGTACTTC
j_gene: TRBJ2-7
v_gene: TRBV6-6
abundance: NA
d_gene: NA

CDR3aa: CASSPQGFTYEQYF
CDR3nt: TGTGCCAGCAGCCCACAGGGATTTACCTACGAGCAGTACTTC
j_gene: TRBJ2-7
v_gene: TRBV28
abundance: NA
d_gene: NA

CDR3aa: CASRQGLRGNTIYF
CDR3nt: TGTGCCAGCAGGCAGGGTTTGAGAGGAAACACCATATATTTT
j_gene: TRBJ1-3
v_gene: TRBV28
abundance: NA
d_gene: NA

CDR3aa: CASSVKTSYEQYF
CDR3nt: TGTGCCAGCAGTGTAAAGACCTCCTACGAGCAGTACTTC
j_gene: TRBJ2-7
v_gene: TRBV5-4
abundance: NA
d_gene: NA

CDR3aa: CASRLTEYNEQFF
CDR3nt: TGTGCCAGCAGGCTTACAGAATACAATGAGCAGTTCTTC
j_gene: TRBJ2-1
v_gene: TRBV6-5
abundance: NA
d_gene: NA

CDR3aa: CASSSSGTYEQYF
CDR3nt: TGTGCCAGTAGTTCTAGCGGGACTTACGAGCAGTACTTC
j_gene: TRBJ2-7
v_gene: TRBV19
abundance: few
d_gene: TRBD2

CDR3aa: CATSSARLLGGETQYF
CDR3nt: TGTGCCACCAGCAGCGCTCGGCTGCTGGGGGGGGAGACCCAGTACTTC
j_gene: TRBJ2-5
v_gene: TRBV15
abundance: NA
d_gene: TRBD2

CDR3aa: CAITRGQGTDTQYF
CDR3nt: TGTGCCATCACCAGGGGGCAGGGCACAGATACGCAGTATTTT
j_gene: TRBJ2-3
v_gene: TRBV10-3
abundance: NA
d_gene: TRBD1

CDR3aa: CASSPNAGRGYEQYF
CDR3nt: TGTGCCAGCAGCCCAAACGCCGGCAGGGGGTACGAGCAGTACTTC
j_gene: TRBJ2-7
v_gene: TRBV5-4
abundance: NA
d_gene: TRBD1

CDR3aa: CASTSWGVTASGNTIYF
CDR3nt: TGTGCCAGTACCTCCTGGGGGGTTACCGCATCTGGAAACACCATATACTTT
j_gene: TRBJ1-3
v_gene: TRBV19
abundance: NA
d_gene: NA

CDR3aa: CASSEALDRSNEQFF
CDR3nt: TGTGCCAGCAGTGAAGCGCTTGACCGCAGCAATGAGCAGTTCTTC
j_gene: TRBJ2-1
v_gene: TRBV6-1
abundance: once
d_gene: NA

CDR3aa: CASSLGSGGETQYF
CDR3nt: TGTGCCAGCAGTTTAGGGTCGGGAGGAGAGACCCAGTACTTC
j_gene: TRBJ2-5
v_gene: TRBV28
abundance: NA
d_gene: TRBD2

CDR3aa: CALFPVVAGNFDEQFF
CDR3nt: TGTGCCCTTTTCCCCGTCGTGGCGGGAAATTTTGATGAGCAGTTCTTC
j_gene: TRBJ2-1
v_gene: TRBV28
abundance: once
d_gene: NA

CDR3aa: CASKDRKNIQYF
CDR3nt: TGTGCCAGTAAAGACAGGAAAAACATTCAGTACTTC
j_gene: TRBJ2-4
v_gene: TRBV19
abundance: NA
d_gene: NA

CDR3aa: CASSLQASGTDTQYF
CDR3nt: TGTGCCAGCAGCTTACAGGCTAGCGGCACAGATACGCAGTATTTT
j_gene: TRBJ2-3
v_gene: TRBV7-2
abundance: NA
d_gene: NA

CDR3aa: CASLLSGRTTDTQYF
CDR3nt: TGTGCCAGCCTTCTTAGCGGGAGAACAACAGATACGCAGTATTTT
j_gene: TRBJ2-3
v_gene: TRBV6-5
abundance: NA
d_gene: TRBD2

CDR3aa: CASSEAGGLSSSGANVLTF
CDR3nt: TGTGCCAGCAGTGAAGCGGGGGGTCTATCCTCCTCTGGGGCCAACGTCCTGACTTTC
j_gene: TRBJ2-6
v_gene: TRBV6-1
abundance: NA
d_gene: NA

CDR3aa: CASSERPVNTGELFF
CDR3nt: TGTGCCAGCAGTGAACGCCCGGTAAACACCGGGGAGCTGTTTTTT
j_gene: TRBJ2-2
v_gene: TRBV6-1
abundance: NA
d_gene: NA

CDR3aa: CASSPSAEGRGNTEAFF
CDR3nt: TGTGCCAGCTCACCCTCGGCAGAGGGCAGGGGGAACACTGAAGCTTTCTTT
j_gene: TRBJ1-1
v_gene: TRBV18
abundance: NA
d_gene: NA

CDR3aa: CASSYFGGKETQYF
CDR3nt: TGTGCCAGCAGTTATTTTGGGGGGAAAGAGACCCAGTACTTC
j_gene: TRBJ2-5
v_gene: TRBV6-5
abundance: few
d_gene: NA

CDR3aa: CASNEPGVPYEQYF
CDR3nt: TGCGCCAGCAATGAGCCAGGGGTCCCCTACGAGCAGTACTTC
j_gene: TRBJ2-7
v_gene: TRBV10-2
abundance: few
d_gene: NA

CDR3aa: CASSYRMAYNEQFF
CDR3nt: TGTGCCAGCAGCTACCGAATGGCGTACAATGAGCAGTTCTTC
j_gene: TRBJ2-1
v_gene: TRBV6-5
abundance: NA
d_gene: NA

CDR3aa: CASSVPGGRGTQYF
CDR3nt: TGTGCCAGCAGTGTACCAGGGGGCCGGGGGACCCAGTACTTC
j_gene: TRBJ2-5
v_gene: TRBV6-6
abundance: NA
d_gene: TRBD1

CDR3aa: CASSQENWETQYF
CDR3nt: TGTGCCAGCAGCCAAGAGAATTGGGAGACCCAGTACTTC
j_gene: TRBJ2-5
v_gene: TRBV4-2
abundance: NA
d_gene: NA

CDR3aa: CASSAGHSNTGELFF
CDR3nt: TGTGCCAGCAGCGCGGGACATTCGAACACCGGGGAGCTGTTTTTT
j_gene: TRBJ2-2
v_gene: TRBV5-4
abundance: NA
d_gene: NA

CDR3aa: CASSPGQRYEQYF
CDR3nt: TGTGCCAGTAGTCCGGGGCAGCGCTACGAGCAGTACTTC
j_gene: TRBJ2-7
v_gene: TRBV19
abundance: NA
d_gene: NA

CDR3aa: CASSQEFGATSSYEQYF
CDR3nt: TGCGCCAGCAGCCAAGAATTTGGTGCCACATCCTCCTACGAGCAGTACTTC
j_gene: TRBJ2-7
v_gene: TRBV4-3
abundance: NA
d_gene: NA

CDR3aa: CASSGAVATNEKLFF
CDR3nt: TGTGCCAGCTCAGGCGCGGTTGCAACTAATGAAAAACTGTTTTTT
j_gene: TRBJ1-4
v_gene: TRBV18
abundance: NA
d_gene: NA

CDR3aa: CASQGGDGYTF
CDR3nt: TGTGCCAGCCAGGGGGGGGATGGCTACACCTTC
j_gene: TRBJ1-2
v_gene: TRBV5-8
abundance: NA
d_gene: TRBD1

CDR3aa: CASSSPSSGIYNEQFF
CDR3nt: TGTGCCAGTAGTTCCCCCTCTAGCGGGATTTACAATGAGCAGTTCTTC
j_gene: TRBJ2-1
v_gene: TRBV19
abundance: once
d_gene: TRBD2

CDR3aa: CASSANQGQPQHF
CDR3nt: TGTGCCAGCAGCGCTAACCAGGGTCAGCCCCAGCATTTT
j_gene: TRBJ1-5
v_gene: TRBV7-2
abundance: NA
d_gene: NA

CDR3aa: CASSVQTADRAVEAFF
CDR3nt: TGTGCCAGCAGCGTACAAACCGCGGACAGGGCCGTAGAAGCTTTCTTT
j_gene: TRBJ1-1
v_gene: TRBV7-9
abundance: NA
d_gene: TRBD1

CDR3aa: CASSSGTGGHQPQHF
CDR3nt: TGCGCCAGCAGCTCCGGGACAGGGGGCCATCAGCCCCAGCATTTT
j_gene: TRBJ1-5
v_gene: TRBV5-1
abundance: NA
d_gene: TRBD1

CDR3aa: CASSYAATYEQYF
CDR3nt: TGTGCCAGCAGTTACGCGGCCACCTACGAGCAGTACTTC
j_gene: TRBJ2-7
v_gene: TRBV6-6
abundance: NA
d_gene: NA

CDR3aa: CASSLEIARETQYF
CDR3nt: TGTGCCAGCAGCTTGGAAATCGCCCGAGAGACCCAGTACTTC
j_gene: TRBJ2-5
v_gene: TRBV5-4
abundance: NA
d_gene: NA

CDR3aa: CASSSRLGAYGGYTF
CDR3nt: TGTGCCAGCAGCTCCAGGCTAGGGGCGTACGGTGGCTACACCTTC
j_gene: TRBJ1-2
v_gene: TRBV7-2
abundance: NA
d_gene: NA

CDR3aa: CASSSPADTQYF
CDR3nt: TGTGCCAGCAGCTCCCCCGCAGATACGCAGTATTTT
j_gene: TRBJ2-3
v_gene: TRBV5-4
abundance: NA
d_gene: NA

CDR3aa: CATGQGSSYEQYF
CDR3nt: TGTGCCACCGGACAGGGGAGCTCCTACGAGCAGTACTTC
j_gene: TRBJ2-7
v_gene: TRBV2
abundance: NA
d_gene: TRBD1

CDR3aa: CASSLGRGIQVDTQYF
CDR3nt: TGTGCCAGCAGCTTGGGCCGAGGGATTCAAGTAGATACGCAGTATTTT
j_gene: TRBJ2-3
v_gene: TRBV5-4
abundance: NA
d_gene: NA

CDR3aa: CASSQPGPARDEQYF
CDR3nt: TGTGCCAGCAGCCAGCCGGGACCGGCGAGGGACGAGCAGTACTTC
j_gene: TRBJ2-7
v_gene: TRBV5-6
abundance: NA
d_gene: NA

CDR3aa: CASSGQRNYGYTF
CDR3nt: TGTGCCAGCAGTGGACAGAGGAACTATGGCTACACCTTC
j_gene: TRBJ1-2
v_gene: TRBV6-5
abundance: NA
d_gene: NA

CDR3aa: CASSLTPGQGGLQYF
CDR3nt: TGCGCCAGCAGCTTGACCCCGGGACAGGGAGGATTGCAGTACTTC
j_gene: TRBJ2-7
v_gene: TRBV5-1
abundance: NA
d_gene: TRBD1

CDR3aa: CASRSQGESSGNTIYF
CDR3nt: TGTGCCAGCAGGTCGCAGGGGGAAAGCTCTGGAAACACCATATATTTT
j_gene: TRBJ1-3
v_gene: TRBV28
abundance: NA
d_gene: TRBD1

CDR3aa: CASSPRSGRGAGETQYF
CDR3nt: TGTGCCAGCAGCCCCCGTTCGGGACGAGGGGCAGGGGAGACCCAGTACTTC
j_gene: TRBJ2-5
v_gene: TRBV7-9
abundance: NA
d_gene: NA

CDR3aa: CASSPPISGQGRHTQYF
CDR3nt: TGTGCCAGCTCACCACCGATATCTGGACAGGGGCGACATACGCAGTATTTT
j_gene: TRBJ2-3
v_gene: TRBV18
abundance: NA
d_gene: TRBD1

CDR3aa: CASLGTGRSSYEQYF
CDR3nt: TGTGCCAGCTTGGGGACAGGGAGAAGCTCCTACGAGCAGTACTTC
j_gene: TRBJ2-7
v_gene: TRBV28
abundance: NA
d_gene: TRBD1

CDR3aa: CASSLGEVGIQYF
CDR3nt: TGTGCCAGCAGCTTAGGGGAGGTGGGCATTCAGTACTTC
j_gene: TRBJ2-4
v_gene: TRBV7-8
abundance: NA
d_gene: NA

CDR3aa: CASSLDLSGANVLTF
CDR3nt: TGTGCCAGCAGCTTAGACCTCTCTGGGGCCAACGTCCTGACTTTC
j_gene: TRBJ2-6
v_gene: TRBV7-2
abundance: NA
d_gene: NA

CDR3aa: CASRRTSGIYSYEQYF
CDR3nt: TGTGCCAGCAGGCGGACTAGCGGGATCTACTCCTACGAGCAGTACTTC
j_gene: TRBJ2-7
v_gene: TRBV5-8
abundance: once
d_gene: TRBD2

CDR3aa: CASRLQGGSTDTQYF
CDR3nt: TGTGCCAGCAGGTTACAGGGCGGATCCACAGATACGCAGTATTTT
j_gene: TRBJ2-3
v_gene: TRBV7-2
abundance: NA
d_gene: NA

CDR3aa: CASSLGYWGFDTGELFF
CDR3nt: TGTGCCAGCAGCTTAGGATATTGGGGGTTCGACACCGGGGAGCTGTTTTTT
j_gene: TRBJ2-2
v_gene: TRBV11-2
abundance: NA
d_gene: NA

CDR3aa: CASSPETAYGYTF
CDR3nt: TGTGCCAGCAGCCCGGAGACAGCGTATGGCTACACCTTC
j_gene: TRBJ1-2
v_gene: TRBV4-2
abundance: NA
d_gene: NA

CDR3aa: CASSLVNSGANVLTF
CDR3nt: TGTGCCAGCAGCTTAGTGAACTCTGGGGCCAACGTCCTGACTTTC
j_gene: TRBJ2-6
v_gene: TRBV13
abundance: NA
d_gene: NA